These 12 T cell receptor beta chains were all obtained from the same sample, sequenced in a study of T cell repertoires in cytomegalovirus infection. Via MiXCR, TCRdb re-called the reads, giving one row per CDR3 protein. This table holds approximately 500,000 distinct CDR3 sequences, approximately 11% found once. The specimen was PBMCs. The receptors derive from a human donor in good health (CMV status not recorded). Some clones in this sample may be carry-over from other donors' samples.

In this sample, this clonotype turned up a few times. As DNA, the CDR3 is TGTGCCATCAGAGACAGGGGAGATCAGCCCCAGCATTTT. Its protein is CAIRDRGDQPQHF. The rearrangement links TRBV10-3 to TRBJ1-5; 8 bases map to TRBD1. From germline, CDR1 is ENHRY and CDR2 SYGVKD. V shed 6 bases and J 5 bases; nucleotides not matched to a gene: 3. The CDR3 has 13 amino acids.

Ten or more counts support this clonotype. This chain links TRBV6-6 with TRBJ1-1, with D hard to call. Trimming removed 2 bases at V and 3 bases at J, with 10 bases between. From germline, CDR1 is MNHNY and CDR2 SVGAGI (reference sequence). This CDR3 has 14 residues. The CDR3 bases are TGTGCCAGCAGTTACGGACTGGAGGACACTGAAGCTTTCTTT. Its translation is CASSYGLEDTEAFF.

The chain uses TRBV6-6 and TRBJ2-7; the D gene is possibly TRBD1 (6 bases). The V gene's germline CDR1 is MNHNY and CDR2 SVGAGI (reference sequence). Between the trimmed V and J ends, which lost 4 bases and 1 base, there was a span of 11 bases. This CDR3 comprises 14 residues. DNA for the CDR3: TGTGCCAGCAGTTTCGCACAGGGTTCCTACGAGCAGTACTTC. This codes for CASSFAQGSYEQYF.

The chain is built from TRBV18 and TRBJ1-4, with D hard to call. The CDR3 is 14 amino acids. Germline CDR1 is KGHSH and CDR2 is LQKENI. The V end was cut by 5 bases, the J end by 8 bases, with 15 bases between. The CDR3 sequence is CASSRGGNFEKLFF. CDR3 nucleotides: TGTGCCAGCTCAAGAGGAGGAAATTTCGAAAAACTGTTTTTT. Based on the CDR3 plus reference TRBV18 and TRBJ1-4, the full variable domain is NAGVMQNPRHLVRRRGQEARLRCSPMKGHSHVYWYRQLPEEGLKFMVYLQKENIIDESGMPKERFSAEFPKEGPSILRIQQVVRGDSAAYFCASSRGGNFEKLFFGSGTQLSVL.

The table lists this clonotype with many counts. The rearrangement joins TRBV6-6 to TRBJ2-2; tentative D call: TRBD2 (5 bases). The V end was cut by 3 bases, the J end by 4 bases, with 12 bases between. Germline loops: CDR1 MNHNY, CDR2 SVGAGI (reference sequence). The CDR3 runs to 15 residues. The CDR3 loop is CASSYGGWGTGELFF. The CDR3 DNA sequence: TGTGCCAGCAGTTATGGCGGGTGGGGCACCGGGGAGCTGTTTTTT.

This clonotype has a handful of counts. The V gene is TRBV28, the J gene TRBJ1-1; a possible D gene is TRBD1 (6 bases). The CDR3 runs to 17 residues. V was shortened by 2 bases and J by 2 bases, with 18 bases between the two germline ends. Germline V gene data show CDR1 as MDHEN and CDR2 as SYDVKM. CDR3 loop: CASSLRGSWGANTEAFF. The CDR3 DNA follows: TGTGCCAGCAGTTTAAGAGGCAGTTGGGGGGCTAACACTGAAGCTTTCTTT.

This clonotype was seen more than once but under ten times. A much larger clone differs from this one at a single base, so this may be a read error. V is TRBV5-1 and J is TRBJ1-4, with 7 bases lining up with TRBD1. The CDR3 spans 14 residues. CDR1 is SGHRS, CDR2 YFSETQ, per germline. Trimming removed 3 bases from V and 3 bases from J; junction bases left unmatched: 2. This CDR3 is CASSWGQPNEKLFF. The DNA for the CDR3 is TGCGCCAGCAGCTGGGGACAGCCTAATGAAAAACTGTTTTTT.

This clonotype showed up many times. This chain uses TRBV7-6 with TRBJ2-7; D is possibly TRBD1 or TRBD2 (5 bases each). Germline CDR1 SGHVS, CDR2 FNYEAQ. The CDR3 runs 16 residues. Trimming left V 5 bases short and J 7 bases short, with 24 bases between. The CDR3 DNA reads TGTGCCAGCAGCCTGCGACCGGGACCTGGGTTGGCGGAGCAGTACTTC. This gives the protein CASSLRPGPGLAEQYF.

This clonotype was recorded at least ten times. The chain couples TRBV10-3 to TRBJ2-1; D possibly corresponds to TRBD1 (7 bases). V was pared by 4 bases and J by 7 bases, with 17 bases between. CDR3 length: 15 amino acids. Germline lookup yields CDR1 ENHRY and CDR2 SYGVKD. CDR3 nucleotides: TGTGCCATCAGTGCTATGGAGGGGGCGGGGAATGAGCAGTTCTTC. The encoded protein is CAISAMEGAGNEQFF.

V gene TRBV6-5 combines with J gene TRBJ2-7; 8 positions agree with TRBD1. V trimming: 6 bases; J trimming: 3 bases; junction bases outside the gene matches: 7. CDR1 and CDR2 (germline): MNHEY, SVGAGI. This CDR3 has 14 residues. CDR3 protein: CASSPPTGGYEQYF. The DNA of the CDR3 is TGTGCCAGCAGCCCACCCACAGGGGGCTACGAGCAGTACTTC.

This clonotype occurred many times. The chain uses TRBV12-3 or TRBV12-4 and TRBJ1-2, with TRBD1 matching 8 bases. V gave up 3 bases and J gave up 4 bases; unmatched junction bases: 7. CDR3 length: 15 amino acids. CDR3 residues: CASSLDRANSYGYTF. The DNA of the CDR3 is TGTGCCAGCAGTTTGGACAGGGCCAACTCCTATGGCTACACCTTC.

The J gene is TRBJ2-1, the V gene TRBV5-4, with 8 bases identical to TRBD1. CDR1 SGHNT and CDR2 YYREEE come from the germline V gene (reference sequence). Losses at the gene ends were 3 bases for V and 4 bases for J; bases not matched to a gene: 3. The CDR3 length is 14 residues. Here the CDR3 DNA reads TGTGCCAGCAGCTCGGGACAGGCATACAATGAGCAGTTCTTC. It yields the protein CASSSGQAYNEQFF.